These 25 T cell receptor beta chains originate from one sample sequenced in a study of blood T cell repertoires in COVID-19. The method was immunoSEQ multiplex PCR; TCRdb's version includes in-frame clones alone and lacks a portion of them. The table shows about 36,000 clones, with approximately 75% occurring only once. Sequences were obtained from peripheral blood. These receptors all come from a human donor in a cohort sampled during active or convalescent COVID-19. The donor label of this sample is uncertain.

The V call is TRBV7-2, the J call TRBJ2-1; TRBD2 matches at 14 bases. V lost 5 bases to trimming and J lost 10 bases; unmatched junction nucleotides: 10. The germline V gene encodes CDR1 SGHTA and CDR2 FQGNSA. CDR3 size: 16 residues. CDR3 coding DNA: TGTGCCAGCAGCCTAGGGTCGGGACTAGCGGGAGTCGAGCAGTTCTTC. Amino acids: CASSLGSGLAGVEQFF.

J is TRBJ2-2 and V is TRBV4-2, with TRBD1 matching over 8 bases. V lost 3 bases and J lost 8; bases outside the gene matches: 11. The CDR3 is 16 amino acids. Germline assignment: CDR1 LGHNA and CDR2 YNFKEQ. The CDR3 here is CASSHGQGSLGGELFF. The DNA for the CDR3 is TGTGCCAGCAGCCACGGACAGGGATCATTGGGAGGGGAGCTGTTTTTT.

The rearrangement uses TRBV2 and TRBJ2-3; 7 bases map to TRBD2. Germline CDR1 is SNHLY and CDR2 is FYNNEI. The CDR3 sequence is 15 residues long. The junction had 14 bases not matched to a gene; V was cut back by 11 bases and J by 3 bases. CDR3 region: CAGSLAGVRTDTQYF. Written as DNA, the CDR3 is TGTGCCGGATCGTTGGCGGGAGTTAGGACAGATACGCAGTATTTT.

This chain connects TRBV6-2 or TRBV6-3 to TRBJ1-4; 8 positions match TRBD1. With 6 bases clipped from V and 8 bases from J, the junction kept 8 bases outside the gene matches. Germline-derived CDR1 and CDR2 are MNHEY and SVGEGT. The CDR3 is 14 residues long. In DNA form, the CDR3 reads TGTGCCAGCAGCGAACCAGGGGGCAGCGAAAAACTGTTTTTT. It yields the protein CASSEPGGSEKLFF.

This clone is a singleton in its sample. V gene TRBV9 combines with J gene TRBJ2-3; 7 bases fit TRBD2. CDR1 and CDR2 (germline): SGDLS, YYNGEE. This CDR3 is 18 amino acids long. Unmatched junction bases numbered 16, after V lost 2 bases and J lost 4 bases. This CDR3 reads CASSVVSPGGSVPDTQYF. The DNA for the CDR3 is TGTGCCAGCAGCGTTGTCTCACCCGGCGGGAGTGTTCCAGATACGCAGTATTTT.

CDR3 in amino acids: CASRPALAGYNEQFF. CDR3 in DNA: TGTGCCAGCCGGCCCGCTTTAGCGGGGTACAATGAGCAGTTCTTC. This sequence joins TRBV2 and TRBJ2-1; 8 nucleotides match TRBD2. V was pared by 8 bases and J by 4 bases, with 10 bases of the junction left unmatched. The length of the CDR3 is 15 residues. Germline loops: CDR1 SNHLY, CDR2 FYNNEI.

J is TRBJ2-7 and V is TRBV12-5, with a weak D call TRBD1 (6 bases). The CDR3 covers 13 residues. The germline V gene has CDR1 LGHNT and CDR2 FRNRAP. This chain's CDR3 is CGNQGILSYEQYF. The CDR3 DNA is TGTGGTAACCAGGGGATACTCTCCTACGAGCAGTACTTC.

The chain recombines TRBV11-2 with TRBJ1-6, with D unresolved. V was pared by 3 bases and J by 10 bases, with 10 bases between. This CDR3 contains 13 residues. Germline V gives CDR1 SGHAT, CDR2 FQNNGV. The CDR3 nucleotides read TGTGCCAGCAGCTTCGAGGGTGAATCACCCCTCCACTTT. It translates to CASSFEGESPLHF.

The CDR3 DNA reads TGTGCCAGCAGCGTAGCAGGAGATACGCAGTATTTT. As protein: CASSVAGDTQYF. The chain is built from TRBV9 and TRBJ2-3; D call uncertain. Germline loops: CDR1 SGDLS, CDR2 YYNGEE. This CDR3 spans 12 amino acids. The ends were cut back, 0 bases at V and 5 bases at J, with 4 bases in the middle.

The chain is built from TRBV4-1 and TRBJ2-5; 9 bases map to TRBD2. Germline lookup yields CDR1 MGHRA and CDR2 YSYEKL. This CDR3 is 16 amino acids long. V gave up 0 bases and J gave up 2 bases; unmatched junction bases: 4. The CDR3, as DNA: TGCGCCAGCAGCCAAGATGAGCGGGGGGATCAAGAGACCCAGTACTTC. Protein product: CASSQDERGDQETQYF.

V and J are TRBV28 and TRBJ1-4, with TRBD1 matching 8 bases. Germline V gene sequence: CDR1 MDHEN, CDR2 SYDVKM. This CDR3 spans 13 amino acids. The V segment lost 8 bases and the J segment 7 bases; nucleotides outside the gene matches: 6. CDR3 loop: CASYGQGGEKLFF. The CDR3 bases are TGTGCCAGCTATGGACAGGGCGGTGAAAAACTGTTTTTT.

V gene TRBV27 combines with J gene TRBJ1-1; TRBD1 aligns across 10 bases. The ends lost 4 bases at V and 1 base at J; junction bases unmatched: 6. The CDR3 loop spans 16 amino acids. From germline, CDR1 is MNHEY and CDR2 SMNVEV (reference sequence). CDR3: CASSSIRQGANTEAFF. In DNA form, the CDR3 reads TGTGCCAGCAGTTCCATTAGACAGGGGGCGAACACTGAAGCTTTCTTT.

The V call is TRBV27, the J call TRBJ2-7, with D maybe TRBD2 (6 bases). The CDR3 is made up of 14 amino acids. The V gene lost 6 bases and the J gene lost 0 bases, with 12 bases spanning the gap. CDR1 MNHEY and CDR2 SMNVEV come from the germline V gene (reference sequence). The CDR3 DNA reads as TGTGCCAGCAGCCCGGGGGAGAGCTCCTACGAGCAGTACTTC. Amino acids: CASSPGESSYEQYF.

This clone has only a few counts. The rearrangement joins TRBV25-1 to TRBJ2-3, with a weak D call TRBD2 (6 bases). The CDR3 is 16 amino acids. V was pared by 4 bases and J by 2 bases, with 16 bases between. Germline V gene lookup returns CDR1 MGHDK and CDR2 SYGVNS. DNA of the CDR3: TGTGCCAGCAGTGCGGGGCTAGCGCTTTCCACAGATACGCAGTATTTT. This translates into CASSAGLALSTDTQYF.

The CDR3 DNA is TGTGCCAGCAGCTTGGGTGGACAGGGTCTATTTCAGCCCCAGCATTTT. Translation: CASSLGGQGLFQPQHF. The chain couples TRBV5-6 to TRBJ1-5, with 8 bases that match TRBD1. Germline CDR1 is SGHDT and CDR2 is YYEEEE. J gave up 6 bases and V 0 bases, and 8 bases lay outside the gene matches. This CDR3 is built from 16 residues.

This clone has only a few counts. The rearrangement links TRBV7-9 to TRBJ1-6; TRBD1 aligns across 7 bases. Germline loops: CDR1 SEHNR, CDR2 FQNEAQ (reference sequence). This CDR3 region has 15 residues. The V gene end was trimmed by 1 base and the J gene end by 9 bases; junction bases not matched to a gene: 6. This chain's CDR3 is CASSLGGGLGSPLHF. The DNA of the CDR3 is TGTGCCAGCAGCTTAGGAGGGGGCCTAGGTTCACCCCTCCACTTT. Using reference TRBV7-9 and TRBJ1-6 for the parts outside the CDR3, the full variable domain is DTGVSQNPRHKITKRGQNVTFRCDPISEHNRLYWYRQTLGQGPEFLTYFQNEAQLEKSRLLSDRFSAERPKGSFSTLEIQRTEQGDSAMYLCASSLGGGLGSPLHFGNGTRLTVT.

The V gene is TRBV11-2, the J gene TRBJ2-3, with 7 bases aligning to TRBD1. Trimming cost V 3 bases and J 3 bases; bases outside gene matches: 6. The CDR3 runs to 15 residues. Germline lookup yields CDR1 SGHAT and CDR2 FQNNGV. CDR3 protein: CASSFPGGVTDTQYF. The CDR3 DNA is TGTGCCAGCAGCTTCCCAGGGGGAGTAACAGATACGCAGTATTTT.

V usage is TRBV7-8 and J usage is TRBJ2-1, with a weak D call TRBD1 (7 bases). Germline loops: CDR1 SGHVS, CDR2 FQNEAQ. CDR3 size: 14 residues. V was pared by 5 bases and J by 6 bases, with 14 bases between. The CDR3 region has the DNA TGTGCCAGCAGCCCCAGGGGGGCGCGCAATGAGCAGTTCTTC. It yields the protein CASSPRGARNEQFF.

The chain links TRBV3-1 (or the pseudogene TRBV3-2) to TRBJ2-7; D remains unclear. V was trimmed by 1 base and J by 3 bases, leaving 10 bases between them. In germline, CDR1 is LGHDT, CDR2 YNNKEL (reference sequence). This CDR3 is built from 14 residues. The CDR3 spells CASSQGSSRYEQYF. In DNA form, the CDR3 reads TGTGCCAGCAGCCAAGGCAGTTCACGCTACGAGCAGTACTTC.

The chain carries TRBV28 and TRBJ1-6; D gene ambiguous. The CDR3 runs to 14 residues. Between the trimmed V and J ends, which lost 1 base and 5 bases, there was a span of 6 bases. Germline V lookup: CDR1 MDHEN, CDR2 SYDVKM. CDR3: CASSLFQNNSPLHF. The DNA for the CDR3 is TGTGCCAGCAGTTTATTTCAAAATAATTCACCCCTCCACTTT. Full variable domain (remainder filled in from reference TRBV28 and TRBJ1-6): DVKVTQSSRYLVKRTGEKVFLECVQDMDHENMFWYRQDPGLGLRLIYFSYDVKMKEKGDIPEGYSVSREKKERFSLILESASTNQTSMYLCASSLFQNNSPLHFGNGTRLTVT.

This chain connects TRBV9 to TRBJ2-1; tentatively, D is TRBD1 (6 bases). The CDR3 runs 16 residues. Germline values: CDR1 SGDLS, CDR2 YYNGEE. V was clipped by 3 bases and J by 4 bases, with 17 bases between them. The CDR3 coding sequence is TGTGCCAGCAGCGCCCAGCATCAGGGGCAGTACAATGAGCAGTTCTTC. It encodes CASSAQHQGQYNEQFF.

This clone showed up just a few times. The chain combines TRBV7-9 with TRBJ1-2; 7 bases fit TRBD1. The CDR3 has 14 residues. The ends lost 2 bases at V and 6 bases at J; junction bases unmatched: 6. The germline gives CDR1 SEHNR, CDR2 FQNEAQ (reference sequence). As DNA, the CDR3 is TGTGCCAGCAGCTTAAGCACAGGGGAGGATGGCTACACCTTC. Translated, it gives CASSLSTGEDGYTF.

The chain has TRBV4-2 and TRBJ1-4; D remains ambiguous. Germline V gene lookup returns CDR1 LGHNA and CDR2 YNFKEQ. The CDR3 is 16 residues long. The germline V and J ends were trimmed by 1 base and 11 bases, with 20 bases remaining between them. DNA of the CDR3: TGTGCCAGCAGCCAAGGTTCCGTGGCCCTGCCGCGGAAACTGTTTTTT. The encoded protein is CASSQGSVALPRKLFF.

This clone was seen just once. CDR3 region: CASSLGARDSSYEQYF. The CDR3 coding sequence is TGTGCCAGCAGCTTAGGGGCTCGGGACAGCTCCTACGAGCAGTACTTC. J is TRBJ2-7 and V is TRBV7-2; 7 bases are shared with TRBD1. The V gene's germline CDR1 is SGHTA and CDR2 FQGNSA. This CDR3 region has 16 residues. The V segment lost 1 base and the J segment 0 bases; nucleotides outside the gene matches: 6.

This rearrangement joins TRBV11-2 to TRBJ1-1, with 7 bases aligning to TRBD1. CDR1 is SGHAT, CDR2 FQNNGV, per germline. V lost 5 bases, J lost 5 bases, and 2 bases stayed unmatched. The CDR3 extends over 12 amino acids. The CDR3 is CASSLQGTEAFF. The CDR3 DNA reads TGTGCCAGCAGCCTACAGGGGACTGAAGCTTTCTTT.